This entry is about one T cell receptor (beta chain). Its target is unknown. Clones were sequenced by immunoSEQ multiplex PCR, and TCRdb holds only the in-frame ones, with some missing. The sample shows approximately 70,000 clones, roughly 96% of them seen only once. CDR1 and CDR2 (germline): SGDLS, YYNGEE. The CDR3 extends over 18 amino acids. With 4 bases removed from V and 1 base from J, the gap between germline ends came to 24 bases. This sample was included in a study of human thymus T cells. Study findings and constraints: There were highly overlapping thymic repertoires among unrelated individuals, as related research reported. Use of V and J genes seemed skewed within the thymic and blood repertoires.

From resections taken during corrective heart surgery, the thymus tissue was obtained. Healthy Finnish infants undergoing corrective surgery for congenital heart defects provided the donor material. The sample was thymus tissue. The clonotype comes from a girl less than two years old with a congenital heart defect but otherwise immunologically healthy. The chain is built from TRBV9 and TRBJ2-7; D may be TRBD2 (6 bases). The CDR3, as DNA: TGTGCCAGCAGCCCTCTTGAGGTTGGAGGGGCCGGGTCCTACGAGCAGTACTTC. Protein sequence: CASSPLEVGGAGSYEQYF.